The 4 T cell receptor beta chains listed next were all sequenced from one sample in a study of radiation and T cells in renal cell carcinoma. Described time point: blood 4 weeks post-SBRT, at nephrectomy. The sample's treatment: 15 Gy SBRT to primary tumor, nephrectomy 4 weeks later. The repertoire was sequenced with immunoSEQ multiplex PCR; TCRdb's copy has only in-frame clones and lacks some. The repertoire holds roughly 58,000 clones, with about 80% as singletons. The material was blood, obtained from a patient whose treatment included radiotherapy and nephrectomy. The receptors were gathered from a man in his sixties with renal cell carcinoma.

This chain connects TRBV13 to TRBJ1-1; 8 bases align to TRBD1. The CDR3 is 14 amino acids. From germline, CDR1 is PRHDT and CDR2 FYEKMQ (reference sequence). V dropped 5 bases and J dropped 11; count of bases not matched to a gene: 13. The CDR3 loop reads CASSPSTGALRAFF. CDR3 nucleotide sequence: TGTGCCAGCAGCCCGTCGACAGGGGCCCTGAGGGCTTTCTTT.

The chain carries TRBV7-7 and TRBJ2-5, with TRBD1 matching 7 bases. With V trimmed by 5 bases and J by 5 bases, 8 bases remained unmatched. There are 14 residues in the CDR3. Germline values: CDR1 SSHAT, CDR2 FNYEAQ (reference sequence). The CDR3 DNA is TGTGCCAGCAGCCCAGCAGGGGGAAAGGAGACCCAGTACTTC. Encoded protein: CASSPAGGKETQYF.

The gene calls are TRBV5-4 and TRBJ2-2; the D gene could be TRBD1 or TRBD2 (5 bases each). CDR1 is SGHNT, CDR2 YYREEE, per germline (reference sequence). The CDR3 length is 15 residues. V lost 3 bases and J 7 bases, leaving 16 bases between the germline ends. CDR3 nucleotide sequence: TGTGCCAGCAGCTCGTTCCGGGACGATCACGGGGAGCTGTTTTTT. It yields the protein CASSSFRDDHGELFF.

J is TRBJ1-2 and V is TRBV6-5; D not resolved. The CDR3 has 14 residues. Trimming pared 6 bases from V and 4 bases from J, leaving 15 bases between. CDR1 is MNHEY, CDR2 SVGAGI, per germline. The CDR3 nucleotides read TGTGCCAGCAGGACTGAGACTGACGGCTATGGCTACACCTTC. It translates to CASRTETDGYGYTF.